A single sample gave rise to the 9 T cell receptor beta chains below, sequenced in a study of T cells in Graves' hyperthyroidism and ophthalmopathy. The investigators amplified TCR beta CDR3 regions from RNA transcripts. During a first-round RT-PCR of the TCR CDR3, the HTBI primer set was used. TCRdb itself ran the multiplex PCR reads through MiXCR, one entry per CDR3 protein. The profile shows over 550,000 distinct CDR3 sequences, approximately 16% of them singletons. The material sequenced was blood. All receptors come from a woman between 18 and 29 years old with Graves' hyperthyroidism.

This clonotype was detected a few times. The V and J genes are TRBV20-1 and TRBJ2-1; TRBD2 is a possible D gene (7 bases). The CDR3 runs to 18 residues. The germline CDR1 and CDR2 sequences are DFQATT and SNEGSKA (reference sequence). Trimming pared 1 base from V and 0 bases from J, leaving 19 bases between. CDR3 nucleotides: TGCAGTGCTAGAGCACATACTTGGCGGGGGCTCTCCTACAATGAGCAGTTCTTC. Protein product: CSARAHTWRGLSYNEQFF.

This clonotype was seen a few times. The CDR3 DNA reads TGCAGCACCAGGACAGGTTCGCCCTACGAGCAGTACTTC. Protein product: CSTRTGSPYEQYF. The chain carries TRBV29-1 and TRBJ2-7, with 7 bases identical to TRBD1. Germline V gene sequence: CDR1 SQVTM, CDR2 ANQGSEA. V shed 8 bases and J 2 bases; nucleotides not matched to a gene: 9. The CDR3 is 13 amino acids.

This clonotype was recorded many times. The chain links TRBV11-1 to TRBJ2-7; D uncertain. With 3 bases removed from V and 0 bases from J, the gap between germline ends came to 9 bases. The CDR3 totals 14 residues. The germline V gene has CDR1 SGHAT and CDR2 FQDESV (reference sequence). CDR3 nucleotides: TGTGCCAGCAGCTTTGGGCCGAGCTCCTACGAGCAGTACTTC. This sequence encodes CASSFGPSSYEQYF.

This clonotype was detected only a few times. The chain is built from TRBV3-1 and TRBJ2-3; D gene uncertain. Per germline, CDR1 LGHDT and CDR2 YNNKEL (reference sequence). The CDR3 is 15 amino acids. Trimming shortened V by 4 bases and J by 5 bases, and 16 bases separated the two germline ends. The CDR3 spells CASSRNVPGEDTQYF. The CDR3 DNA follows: TGTGCCAGCAGCCGCAACGTTCCGGGTGAAGATACGCAGTATTTT.

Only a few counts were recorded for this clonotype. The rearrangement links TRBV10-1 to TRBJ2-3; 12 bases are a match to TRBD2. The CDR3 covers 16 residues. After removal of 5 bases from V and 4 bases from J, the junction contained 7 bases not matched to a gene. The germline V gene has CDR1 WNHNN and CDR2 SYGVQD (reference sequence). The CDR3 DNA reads TGCGCCAGCAGTTTGACTAGCGGGAGTGAACCAGATACGCAGTATTTT. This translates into CASSLTSGSEPDTQYF.

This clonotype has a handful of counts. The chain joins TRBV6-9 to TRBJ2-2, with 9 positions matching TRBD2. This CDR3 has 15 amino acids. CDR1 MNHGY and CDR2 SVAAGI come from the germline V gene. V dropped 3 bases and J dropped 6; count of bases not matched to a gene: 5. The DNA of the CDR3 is TGTGCCAGCAGTTACCTAGCGGGATTTTCCGGGGAGCTGTTTTTT. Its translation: CASSYLAGFSGELFF.

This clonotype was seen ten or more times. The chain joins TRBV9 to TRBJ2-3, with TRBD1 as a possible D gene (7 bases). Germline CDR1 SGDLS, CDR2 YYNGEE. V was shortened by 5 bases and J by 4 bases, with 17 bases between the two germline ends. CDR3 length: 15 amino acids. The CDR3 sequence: CASRKGGGSADTQYF. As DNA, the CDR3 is TGTGCCAGCAGGAAAGGAGGGGGCAGCGCAGATACGCAGTATTTT.

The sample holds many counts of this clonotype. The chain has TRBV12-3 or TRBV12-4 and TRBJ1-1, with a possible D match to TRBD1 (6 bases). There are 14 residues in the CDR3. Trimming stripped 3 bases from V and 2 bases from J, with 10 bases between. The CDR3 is CASSLSGGNTEAFF. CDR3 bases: TGTGCCAGCAGTTTGTCGGGGGGCAACACTGAAGCTTTCTTT.

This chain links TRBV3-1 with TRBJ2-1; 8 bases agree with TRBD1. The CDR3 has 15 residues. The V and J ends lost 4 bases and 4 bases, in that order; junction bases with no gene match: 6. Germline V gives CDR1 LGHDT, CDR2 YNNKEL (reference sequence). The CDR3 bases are TGTGCCAGCAGCCCCGCCGGGACAGGTTACAATGAGCAGTTCTTC. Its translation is CASSPAGTGYNEQFF.